The next 28 T cell receptor beta chains were all read from a single sample in a study of T cells in tuberculosis (dated by TCRdb to the late 2010s). The receptor library was made with the immunoSEQ multiplex PCR assay. The table was pulled from immuneACCESS by TCRdb, which kept in-frame rearrangements only. Such tables lose some clones; where checked, under half of the loss comes from unresolved V genes, and the rest has no known cause. The sample table holds roughly 35,000 clones, of which about 94% were seen once. About 12% of the sample belongs to the ten largest clones. Material: PBMCs. Every receptor here comes from a donor aged 5 to 30 with latent tuberculosis or without tuberculosis infection. Some clones in this sample may be carry-over from other donors' samples.

V is TRBV25-1 and J is TRBJ1-2; D is possibly TRBD1 (6 bases). Germline V lookup: CDR1 MGHDK, CDR2 SYGVNS. CDR3 size: 15 residues. V was shortened by 2 bases and J by 4 bases, with 14 bases between the two germline ends. The CDR3 DNA reads TGTGCCAGCAGTGAACAGGCACAGGGTACCTATGGCTACACCTTC. It is translated as CASSEQAQGTYGYTF.

CDR3 sequence: CASSVGGGPEAFF. CDR3 nucleotides: TGTGCCAGCAGCGTAGGGGGAGGCCCTGAAGCTTTCTTT. The rearrangement joins TRBV9 to TRBJ1-1; D unresolved. The ends were cut back, 0 bases at V and 6 bases at J, with 9 bases in the middle. Germline assignment: CDR1 SGDLS and CDR2 YYNGEE. This CDR3 spans 13 amino acids. Looking up the rest from reference TRBV9 and TRBJ1-1 gives the full variable domain: DSGVTQTPKHLITATGQRVTLRCSPRSGDLSVYWYQQSLDQGLQFLIQYYNGEERAKGNILERFSAQQFPDLHSELNLSSLELGDSALYFCASSVGGGPEAFFGQGTRLTVV.

The chain recombines TRBV6-6 with TRBJ2-3; 8 positions agree with TRBD2. The CDR3 covers 15 residues. In germline, CDR1 is MNHNY, CDR2 SVGAGI (reference sequence). V was clipped by 2 bases and J by 0 bases; unmatched bases: 1. The CDR3 loop reads CASSYRGGSTDTQYF. In nucleotides, the CDR3 is TGTGCCAGCAGTTACCGCGGGGGGAGCACAGATACGCAGTATTTT.

The chain has TRBV6-6 and TRBJ1-5, with 7 bases identical to TRBD1. Germline CDR1 MNHNY, CDR2 SVGAGI (reference sequence). The CDR3 loop spans 14 amino acids. The ends lost 6 bases at V and 2 bases at J; junction bases unmatched: 4. The CDR3 DNA reads as TGTGCCAGCAGCCCCAGGGGGGGCAATCAGCCCCAGCATTTT. It is translated as CASSPRGGNQPQHF.

The count of this clone is one. J is TRBJ1-1 and V is TRBV11-3; 8 bases map to TRBD1. CDR3 length: 13 amino acids. CDR1 SGHNT and CDR2 YENEEA come from the germline V gene. Trimming cost V 3 bases and J 5 bases; bases outside gene matches: 2. The CDR3: CASSFTGGTEAFF. CDR3 in DNA: TGTGCCAGCAGCTTCACAGGGGGAACTGAAGCTTTCTTT.

The chain couples TRBV4-1 to TRBJ2-3; unclear D gene. The CDR3 has 13 residues. CDR1 is MGHRA and CDR2 is YSYEKL in the germline V gene. Trimming removed 1 base at V and 4 bases at J, with 6 bases between. The CDR3 region is CASSQGLSDTQYF. In nucleotides, the CDR3 is TGCGCCAGCAGCCAAGGACTCTCAGATACGCAGTATTTT.

This clone has only one observation. The rearrangement joins TRBV5-1 to TRBJ2-7; the match to TRBD2 covers 12 bases. Germline V CDR1 and CDR2: SGHRS, YFSETQ. Germline trimming cut 0 bases from V and 4 bases from J; bases unmatched to any gene: 5. The CDR3 spans 16 residues. The CDR3 nucleotides read TGCGCCAGCAGCTTGGGTCCTAGCGGGGGGGCTTACGAGCAGTACGTC. Protein: CASSLGPSGGAYEQYV.

This rearrangement joins TRBV5-1 to TRBJ1-2; TRBD1 agrees at 7 bases. The germline CDR1 and CDR2 sequences are SGHRS and YFSETQ. The V and J ends lost 4 bases and 3 bases, in that order; junction bases with no gene match: 6. The CDR3 loop spans 14 amino acids. This CDR3 is CASSETTGYYGYTF. CDR3 DNA sequence: TGCGCCAGCAGCGAGACGACAGGGTACTATGGCTACACCTTC.

The chain combines TRBV7-6 with TRBJ1-1; TRBD1 might be the D (6 bases). The germline gives CDR1 SGHVS, CDR2 FNYEAQ. V was shortened by 3 bases and J by 0 bases, with 11 bases between the two germline ends. This CDR3 is 15 amino acids long. The CDR3, as DNA: TGTGCCAGCAGCTTGGAGGACAGCCTGAACACTGAAGCTTTCTTT. Its protein is CASSLEDSLNTEAFF.

This clone was counted a single time. This chain uses TRBV6-1 with TRBJ1-1, with D maybe TRBD1 (6 bases). The V and J ends lost 6 bases and 4 bases respectively, with 15 bases between them. Germline V gene sequence: CDR1 MNHNS, CDR2 SASEGT. This CDR3 region has 14 residues. This CDR3 is CASREQGFRTEAFF. The DNA of the CDR3 is TGTGCCAGCAGGGAACAGGGATTTCGCACTGAAGCTTTCTTT.

This chain joins TRBV27 and TRBJ1-3, with D possibly being TRBD1 (5 bases). The V and J ends lost 3 bases and 4 bases respectively, with 10 bases between them. The CDR3 runs 14 residues. CDR1 MNHEY and CDR2 SMNVEV come from the germline V gene (reference sequence). CDR3 sequence reads: CASSFRGTGNTIYF. The CDR3 DNA sequence: TGTGCCAGCAGTTTTCGGGGGACGGGAAACACCATATATTTT.

This chain uses TRBV5-1 with TRBJ2-7, with a tentative D call TRBD2 (6 bases). CDR1 is SGHRS and CDR2 is YFSETQ in the germline V gene. The CDR3 runs to 15 residues. V was pared by 0 bases and J by 6 bases, with 16 bases between. Written as DNA, the CDR3 is TGCGCCAGCAGCTTGGCCCAAGGAGGGGAAGGCGAGCAGTACGTC. Residues: CASSLAQGGEGEQYV.

The chain recombines TRBV6-4 with TRBJ2-1, with TRBD2 identical over 11 bases. Trimming at V came to 6 bases and at J to 7 bases, leaving 11 bases not matched to a gene. The CDR3 is made up of 16 amino acids. Germline V lookup: CDR1 MRHNA, CDR2 SNTAGT. The CDR3 sequence: CASSEISGGALNEQFF. The CDR3 nucleotides are TGTGCCAGCAGCGAAATTAGCGGGGGGGCGTTAAATGAGCAGTTCTTC.

The chain joins TRBV28 to TRBJ1-6; the match to TRBD1 covers 8 bases. The CDR3 sequence is 15 residues long. The J segment lost 7 bases and the V segment lost 5 bases, leaving 7 bases of the junction unmatched. The V gene's germline CDR1 is MDHEN and CDR2 SYDVKM. The DNA of the CDR3 is TGTGCCAGCAGTCCCCGAGGACAGGGAAATTCACCCCTCCACTTT. Protein product: CASSPRGQGNSPLHF.

The rearrangement links TRBV4-1 to TRBJ1-2, with 7 nucleotides matching TRBD1. The V and J ends lost 2 bases and 4 bases, in that order; junction bases with no gene match: 7. Germline V gene lookup returns CDR1 MGHRA and CDR2 YSYEKL. The length of the CDR3 is 15 residues. As DNA, the CDR3 is TGCGCCAGCAGCCAAAAACAGGGGATCCCCTATGGCTACACCTTC. This codes for CASSQKQGIPYGYTF.

This chain uses TRBV9 with TRBJ2-3; D uncertain. The ends were cut back, 1 base at V and 2 bases at J, with 11 bases in the middle. Germline V gene data show CDR1 as SGDLS and CDR2 as YYNGEE. This CDR3 spans 15 amino acids. In nucleotides, the CDR3 is TGTGCCAGCAGCGTAAACCCAAAACACACAGATACGCAGTATTTT. The encoded protein is CASSVNPKHTDTQYF. The full variable domain, with the rest looked up from reference TRBV9 and TRBJ2-3, is DSGVTQTPKHLITATGQRVTLRCSPRSGDLSVYWYQQSLDQGLQFLIQYYNGEERAKGNILERFSAQQFPDLHSELNLSSLELGDSALYFCASSVNPKHTDTQYFGPGTRLTVL.

The J gene is TRBJ1-5, the V gene TRBV19; tentatively, D is TRBD1 (6 bases). CDR3 length: 14 residues. Trimming took 7 bases from V and 5 from J, leaving 15 bases between them. Per the germline V gene, CDR1 is LNHDA and CDR2 is SQIVND (reference sequence). Here the CDR3 DNA reads TGTGCCAGTAATCCTACAGGGTGGGATCAGCCCCAGCATTTT. Translating it yields CASNPTGWDQPQHF.

The chain has TRBV6-6 and TRBJ2-1, with 10 bases aligning to TRBD2. CDR3 length: 14 amino acids. With V trimmed by 6 bases and J by 10 bases, 9 bases remained unmatched. CDR1 and CDR2 (germline): MNHNY, SVGAGI (reference sequence). CDR3 nucleotide sequence: TGTGCCAGCAGGATAGCGGGGGGAGAGTACGAGCAGTTCTTC. Translated, it gives CASRIAGGEYEQFF.

The chain has TRBV15 and TRBJ2-7; tentative D call: TRBD1 (5 bases). Trimming took 0 bases from V and 6 from J, leaving 15 bases between them. CDR1 LNHNV and CDR2 YYDKDF come from the germline V gene (reference sequence). This CDR3 comprises 15 residues. The CDR3 protein is CATSRDSRAFGEQYV. CDR3 sequence (DNA): TGTGCCACCAGCAGAGATAGCAGGGCATTCGGCGAGCAGTACGTC.

V and J are TRBV5-1 and TRBJ1-1; D is uncertain. Germline-derived CDR1 and CDR2 are SGHRS and YFSETQ. This CDR3 is 16 amino acids long. Deletions cut 0 bases from V and 0 bases from J, with 12 bases between. The CDR3 nucleotides are TGCGCCAGCAGCTTGGGGGCAGGCCGGCTGAACACTGAAGCTTTCTTT. Translated, it gives CASSLGAGRLNTEAFF. Using reference TRBV5-1 and TRBJ1-1 for the parts outside the CDR3, the full variable domain is KAGVTQTPRYLIKTRGQQVTLSCSPISGHRSVSWYQQTPGQGLQFLFEYFSETQRNKGNFPGRFSGRQFSNSRSEMNVSTLELGDSALYLCASSLGAGRLNTEAFFGQGTRLTVV.

This clone was recorded only once. The chain links TRBV11-2 to TRBJ2-6; D is unresolved. The V gene lost 6 bases and the J gene lost 0 bases, with 3 bases spanning the gap. The germline V gene encodes CDR1 SGHAT and CDR2 FQNNGV. The CDR3 runs 13 residues. The CDR3 nucleotides read TGTGCCAGCAGTAACTCTGGGGCCAACGTCCTGACTTTC. It translates to CASSNSGANVLTF.

The rearrangement links TRBV19 to TRBJ1-4; 7 bases are a match to TRBD1. CDR1 LNHDA and CDR2 SQIVND come from the germline V gene (reference sequence). The CDR3 loop spans 15 amino acids. Germline trimming cut 3 bases from V and 5 bases from J; bases unmatched to any gene: 6. This chain's CDR3 is CASSITGQSNEKLFF. The CDR3 DNA reads TGTGCCAGTAGTATCACGGGACAGTCGAATGAAAAACTGTTTTTT.

This clone was seen a single time. This chain joins TRBV18 and TRBJ1-1; 10 positions agree with TRBD1. The V and J ends lost 5 bases and 5 bases, in that order; junction bases with no gene match: 11. The CDR3 runs to 16 residues. Germline V gene lookup returns CDR1 KGHSH and CDR2 LQKENI. The CDR3 reads CASSSGQGPFGTEAFF. CDR3 in DNA: TGTGCCAGCTCATCGGGACAGGGGCCCTTCGGGACTGAAGCTTTCTTT. The full variable domain, with the rest looked up from reference TRBV18 and TRBJ1-1, is NAGVMQNPRHLVRRRGQEARLRCSPMKGHSHVYWYRQLPEEGLKFMVYLQKENIIDESGMPKERFSAEFPKEGPSILRIQQVVRGDSAAYFCASSSGQGPFGTEAFFGQGTRLTVV.

Note on this clone: One junction end disagrees with the germline gene, perhaps due to a read error. The chain combines TRBV5-4 with TRBJ2-3; a possible D gene is TRBD2 (6 bases). Germline CDR1 SGHNT, CDR2 YYREEE (reference sequence). This CDR3 has 15 amino acids. Here the CDR3 DNA reads TGTGCCAGTAGCTTGGTACAAGCGGGCGGGGATACGCAGTATTTT. Protein sequence: CASSLVQAGGDTQYF.

This chain connects TRBV21-1 to TRBJ1-1; TRBD1 is the table's D call and was not checked against the DNA. TRBV21-1 is a pseudogene segment. This CDR3 region has 14 residues. As DNA, the CDR3 is TGTGCCAGCAGCAACTTCGTCAGGGACACTGAAGCTTTCTTT. Translation: CASSNFVRDTEAFF.

This rearrangement joins TRBV29-1 to TRBJ1-1; D is uncertain. This CDR3 spans 11 amino acids. Trimming removed 7 bases at V and 10 bases at J, with 16 bases between. Germline CDR1 reads SQVTM; CDR2 reads ANQGSEA. The CDR3 nucleotides are TGCAGCGGGGAACCCTCGGGGTCAGCTTTCTTT. It yields the protein CSGEPSGSAFF.

This clone counts as medium-sized (0.01 to 0.1%). CDR3 bases: TGTGCCAGCGGACAGGGCCAAATCCATGGCTACACCTTC. It specifies CASGQGQIHGYTF. This sequence joins TRBV19 and TRBJ1-2; 8 bases fit TRBD1. This CDR3 spans 13 amino acids. The J segment lost 6 bases and the V segment lost 9 bases, leaving 9 bases of the junction unmatched. Germline V gene sequence: CDR1 LNHDA, CDR2 SQIVND (reference sequence).

This clone has only one observation. CDR3 sequence: CASSHGTGLTIYGYTF. In nucleotides, the CDR3 is TGCGCCAGCAGCCATGGGACAGGGCTAACAATCTATGGCTACACCTTC. The chain recombines TRBV4-3 with TRBJ1-2; 9 bases match TRBD1. Unmatched junction bases numbered 9, after V lost 3 bases and J lost 4 bases. Germline V lookup: CDR1 LGHNA, CDR2 YSLEER. The CDR3 contains 16 residues.